The T cell receptor (beta chain) under discussion was sequenced for a study of blood T cells in healthy people across ages. This clonotype was detected only a few times. Antigen specificity is unknown. Losses at the gene ends were 3 bases for V and 5 bases for J; bases not matched to a gene: 7. The CDR3 contains 15 residues. The germline gives CDR1 MNHEY, CDR2 SMNVEV (reference sequence). Whenever a sample was processed, at least 6 million PBMCs were isolated. Each sample yielded at least 5.5 micrograms of PBMC total RNA. The study, taken as a whole, reports: Because sorting was not performed, PBMCs prevented conclusive naive versus antigen-experienced comparison.

A second 7 to 11 cycle PCR used barcoded and J-beta primers. TCRdb redid the calling of the 5' RACE reads with MiXCR, one entry per CDR3 protein. The repertoire holds 2 million or so distinct CDR3 sequences, with approximately 50% as singletons. The specimen sequenced was blood. The chain uses TRBV27 and TRBJ2-5, with 9 nucleotides matching TRBD1. The source of this sequence is a woman in her thirties or forties in good health. The CDR3 region has the DNA TGTGCCAGCAGTTTGTCGAGGACAGGGGTTGAGACCCAGTACTTC. This translates into CASSLSRTGVETQYF.